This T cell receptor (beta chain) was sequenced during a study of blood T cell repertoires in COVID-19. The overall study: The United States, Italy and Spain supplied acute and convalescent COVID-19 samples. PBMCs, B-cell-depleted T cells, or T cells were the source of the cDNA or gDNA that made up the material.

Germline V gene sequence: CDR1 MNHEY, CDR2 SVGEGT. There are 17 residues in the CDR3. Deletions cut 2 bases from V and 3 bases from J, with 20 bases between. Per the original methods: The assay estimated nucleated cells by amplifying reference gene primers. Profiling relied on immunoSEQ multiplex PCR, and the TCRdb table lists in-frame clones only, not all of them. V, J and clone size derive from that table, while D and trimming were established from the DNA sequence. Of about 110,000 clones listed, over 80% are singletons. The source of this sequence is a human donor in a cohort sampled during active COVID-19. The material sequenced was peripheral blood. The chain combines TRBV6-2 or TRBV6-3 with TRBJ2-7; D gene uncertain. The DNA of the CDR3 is TGTGCCAGCAGTTACCACAGTTCGGCCCAAAGGCTCTACGAGCAGTACTTC. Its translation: CASSYHSSAQRLYEQYF.